This T cell receptor beta chain is drawn from a study of identical twins. General study points: The degree of excess twin sharing was weaker in beta out-of-frame sequences.

This clonotype was seen ten or more times. The antigen remains unidentified. Carrying unique molecular identifiers, the cDNA also gained a universal primer site through template switching. TCRdb reanalysed the 5' RACE reads using MiXCR and keeps one entry per CDR3 protein. The sample yields around 670,000 distinct CDR3 sequences, 5.5% to 6.5% seen once. Germline V gene sequence: CDR1 KGHDR, CDR2 SFDVKD. The CDR3 is 17 amino acids. V was clipped by 4 bases and J by 1 base, with 17 bases between them. In every case, the donor was a healthy Caucasian. The sample was naive T cells sorted from blood. This sequence joins TRBV24-1 and TRBJ2-3; D may correspond to TRBD1 or TRBD2 (5 bases each). The sequence derives from a man aged 18 to 35 in good health. Here the CDR3 DNA reads TGTGCCACCAGTGACCCCCCCCCGGGACGACGCACAGATACGCAGTATTTT. Its translation is CATSDPPPGRRTDTQYF.